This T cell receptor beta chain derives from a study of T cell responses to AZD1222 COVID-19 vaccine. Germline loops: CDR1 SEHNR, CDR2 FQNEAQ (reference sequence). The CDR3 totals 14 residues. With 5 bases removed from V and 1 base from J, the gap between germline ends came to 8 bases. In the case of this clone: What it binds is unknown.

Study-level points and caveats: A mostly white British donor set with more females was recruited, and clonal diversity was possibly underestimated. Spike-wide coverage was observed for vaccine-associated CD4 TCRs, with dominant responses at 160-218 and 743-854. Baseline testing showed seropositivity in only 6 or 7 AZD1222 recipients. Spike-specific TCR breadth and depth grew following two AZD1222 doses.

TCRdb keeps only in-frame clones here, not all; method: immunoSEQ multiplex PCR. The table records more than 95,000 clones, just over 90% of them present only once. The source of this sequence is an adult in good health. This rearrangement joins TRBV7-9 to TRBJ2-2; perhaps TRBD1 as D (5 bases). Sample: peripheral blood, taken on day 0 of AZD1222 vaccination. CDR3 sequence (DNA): TGTGCCAGCAGCCCCGGACAGAACACCGGGGAGCTGTTTTTT. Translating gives CASSPGQNTGELFF. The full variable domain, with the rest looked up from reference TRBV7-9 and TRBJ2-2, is DTGVSQNPRHKITKRGQNVTFRCDPISEHNRLYWYRQTLGQGPEFLTYFQNEAQLEKSRLLSDRFSAERPKGSFSTLEIQRTEQGDSAMYLCASSPGQNTGELFFGEGSRLTVL.